This paragraph covers one TCR beta chain sequence. Its antigen remains undetermined. Base-call qualities are not available, and no considerably larger clone is one nucleotide away. Collaborating institutions collected whole blood in K2EDTA tubes following their own protocols. For TCRbeta analysis, collaborators shipped samples in one of three forms: frozen whole blood, isolated PBMCs, or DNA extracted from either of those sample types. These data belong to a study of blood T cell repertoires in COVID-19 (dated by TCRdb to 2018 to 2021). Broadly, across the study: Collaborator samples came from the United States, Italy and Spain and covered acute and convalescent phases of COVID-19. The material from the prospective study consisted of cDNA or gDNA derived from T cells, B-cell-depleted T cells, or PBMCs. Deeply sampled blood TCRbeta repertoires from subjects exposed to, actively infected with, or recovered from COVID-19 were included in the dataset. The repertoires were released in a freely available public database intended as a resource for research on the immune response to SARS-CoV-2. Samples came from the ongoing ImmuneRACE study (first 160 participants) plus 1,254 subjects from 6 global collaborators. Nearly every sample came with metadata listing a de-identified subject ID, COVID-19 status, age in years and sex. Where HLA class I and class II types were available, the types were taken from metadata supplied by the sample provider, not from assay-based typing. The investigation overall reported the following: The amount of clinical and demographic metadata varied by source and participant and was provided uncurated.

V trim: 7 bases; J trim: 4 bases; unmatched bases: 15. Per the germline V gene (reference sequence), LNHDA is the CDR1 and SQIVND is the CDR2. The CDR3 starts with the cysteine, ends with the phenylalanine, and has 16 residues. Kept here is only the CDR3 DNA, which spans 48 bases and is read in frame from base 1. TCRbeta CDR3 regions were amplified from genomic DNA by means of the immunoSEQ Assay, a bias-controlled multiplex PCR. As for the authors' bioinformatics: Nucleated cell counts per sample were estimated from amplification of reference gene primers within the assay. To quantify the absolute abundance of each unique TCRbeta CDR3 rearrangement, sequence reads were collapsed and filtered. For each sample, productive Simpson clonality was calculated by taking the square root of Simpson's diversity index across productive rearrangements. TCRdb provides this immuneACCESS table in a form limited to in-frame rearrangements. Some clones are lacking; in checked studies, under half of them reflect an unresolved V gene, and why the rest are absent is not known. V, J and clone size are those of that table, while D and trimming were read from the DNA. The sample includes 75,000 or so clones, with 80% observed a single time. The ten most abundant clones make up about 5% of the sample.

Material: peripheral blood. The sequence joins TRBV19 to TRBJ1-2; TRBD1 aligns with 7 central bases. The receptor was derived from a man in his sixties with active or convalescent COVID-19. The CDR3 corresponds to CASTRSQIQGTYGYTF. Here is the DNA: TGTGCCAGTACCCGTAGTCAGATACAGGGGACCTATGGCTACACCTTC. The full variable domain, with segments outside the CDR3 supplied by the reference TRBV19 and TRBJ1-2 proteins, appears as DGGITQSPKYLFRKEGQNVTLSCEQNLNHDAMYWYRQDPGQGLRLIYYSQIVNDFQKGDIAEGYSVSREKKESFPLTVTSAQKNPTAFYLCASTRSQIQGTYGYTFGSGTRLTVV.